A selection of T cell receptor beta chains follows, all from one sample in a study of blood T cell repertoires in COVID-19. TCRdb keeps only in-frame clones here, not all; method: immunoSEQ multiplex PCR. The data contain about 170,000 clones, about 87% of them singletons. The sample consisted of peripheral blood. The source is a man younger than 30 with active or convalescent COVID-19. The CDR3 runs from the conserved cysteine through the conserved F or W. A D gene is named only where the DNA matches it firmly. Some rows mark clone size as missing; the rest say once, few, many or name a class of expanded clone.

J gene | clone size | V gene | D gene | CDR3 length | CDR3 protein | CDR3 DNA
TRBJ2-7 | . | TRBV11-2 | . | 15 | CASSSVLQGTNEQYF | TGTGCCAGCAGCTCGGTTCTACAGGGAACCAACGAGCAGTACTTC
TRBJ2-1 | few | TRBV7-2 | . | 17 | CASSFRSKTVTYNEQFF | TGTGCCAGCAGCTTTCGAAGCAAAACAGTCACCTACAATGAGCAGTTCTTC
TRBJ2-5 | . | TRBV7-9 | TRBD2 | 16 | CASILTSGGTEGTQYF | TGTGCCAGCATCCTGACTAGCGGGGGGACGGAGGGGACCCAGTACTTC
TRBJ1-5 | . | TRBV6-5 | . | 15 | CASSPRGSGNQPQHF | TGTGCCAGCAGTCCCAGGGGTTCCGGCAATCAGCCCCAGCATTTT
TRBJ2-2 | . | TRBV7-6 | TRBD2 | 18 | CASSIGPPLAGAVGELFF | TGTGCCAGCAGTATAGGGCCACCTTTAGCGGGAGCCGTCGGGGAGCTGTTTTTT
TRBJ1-2 | many | TRBV6-5 | TRBD1 | 14 | CASSPLRQGHGYTF | TGTGCCAGCAGTCCCCTTAGACAGGGTCATGGCTACACCTTC
TRBJ1-3 | . | TRBV4-1 | . | 17 | CASSQDLDSRPGNTIYF | TGCGCCAGCAGCCAAGATCTGGACAGTAGGCCGGGAAACACCATATATTTT
TRBJ2-3 | . | TRBV18 | TRBD2 | 18 | CASSPILLTSGSADTQYF | TGTGCCAGTTCACCGATATTATTGACTAGCGGGAGTGCAGATACGCAGTATTTT
TRBJ1-1 | few | TRBV6-6 | . | 14 | CASSYSVGDTEAFF | TGTGCCAGCAGTTACTCCGTGGGCGACACTGAAGCTTTCTTT
TRBJ1-3 | . | TRBV7-3 | . | 13 | CASSLDVGAVIYF | TGTGCCAGCAGCTTAGATGTTGGGGCAGTCATATATTTT
TRBJ1-1 | . | TRBV5-1 | . | 14 | CASVPDSMNTEAFF | TGCGCCAGCGTACCGGACAGCATGAACACTGAAGCTTTCTTT
TRBJ2-4 | . | TRBV6-5 | . | 13 | CASMEGTQNIQYF | TGTGCCAGCATGGAGGGGACCCAAAACATTCAGTACTTC
TRBJ1-4 | . | TRBV6-5 | . | 13 | CATRRDGGEKLFF | TGTGCCACTCGCCGGGACGGGGGTGAAAAACTGTTTTTT
TRBJ1-3 | . | TRBV9 | . | 16 | CASSVAGSTSGNTIYF | TGTGCCAGCAGCGTAGCAGGGTCGACCTCTGGAAACACCATATATTTT